This entry is about one TCR beta chain. The source of the sample is a study of cytomegalovirus exposure and HLA in healthy donors. Primers: 60 Vbeta forward and 13 Jbeta reverse. Some clones are missing from TCRdb's copy, which holds only in-frame ones; the method was immunoSEQ multiplex PCR. The sample includes about 100,000 clones, about 75% of them seen just once. Germline-derived CDR1 and CDR2 are SEHNR and FQNEAQ (reference sequence). The CDR3 is 13 amino acids. The ends were cut back, 1 base at V and 7 bases at J, with 8 bases in the middle. The receptor comes from a man aged 55 to 70 in good health and CMV-seropositive. Sequencing was done on a sample of PBMCs. The chain joins TRBV7-9 to TRBJ2-1, with D unresolved. CDR3 protein: CASSLVRSNEQFF. DNA for the CDR3: TGTGCCAGCAGCTTAGTCCGGTCAAATGAGCAGTTCTTC. Variable domain in full (rest from reference TRBV7-9 and TRBJ2-1): DTGVSQNPRHKITKRGQNVTFRCDPISEHNRLYWYRQTLGQGPEFLTYFQNEAQLEKSRLLSDRFSAERPKGSFSTLEIQRTEQGDSAMYLCASSLVRSNEQFFGPGTRLTVL.